The 16 T cell receptor beta chains given below trace back to one sample, sequenced in a study of control samples from healthy donors and cancer patients. Some clones are missing from TCRdb's copy, which holds only in-frame ones; the method was immunoSEQ multiplex PCR. The data show more than 90,000 clones, with around 89% seen just once and about 8% held by the top ten. Material: blood. The receptors stem from a man aged 30 to 45 in good health.

A few counts support this clone. The chain recombines TRBV14 with TRBJ1-2, with D uncertain. This CDR3 comprises 12 residues. The V gene's germline CDR1 is SGHDN and CDR2 FVKESK. The V gene lost 2 bases and the J gene lost 2 bases, with 3 bases spanning the gap. CDR3 in amino acids: CASSQQNYGYTF. The DNA of the CDR3 is TGTGCCAGCAGCCAACAGAACTATGGCTACACCTTC.

V is TRBV7-9 and J is TRBJ1-3; D uncertain. The V gene lost 9 bases and the J gene lost 0 bases, with 3 bases spanning the gap. In germline, CDR1 is SEHNR, CDR2 FQNEAQ (reference sequence). This CDR3 comprises 11 residues. The CDR3 is CASLSGNTIYF. The CDR3 DNA reads as TGTGCCAGTCTCTCTGGAAACACCATATATTTT.

The rearrangement links TRBV30 to TRBJ1-2; D perhaps matches TRBD1 (6 bases). This CDR3 is 14 amino acids long. V lost 0 bases to trimming and J lost 10 bases, with 18 bases between them. The germline V gene encodes CDR1 GTSNPN and CDR2 SVGIG (reference sequence). The CDR3 nucleotides are TGTGCCTGGAGTGTAATGTCCAGGGGTCACCCCTACACCTTC. Translation gives CAWSVMSRGHPYTF. The full variable domain, completed using reference TRBV30 and TRBJ1-2, is SQTIHQWPATLVQPVGSPLSLECTVEGTSNPNLYWYRQAAGRGLQLLFYSVGIGQISSEVPQNLSASRPQDRQFILSSKKLLLSDSGFYLCAWSVMSRGHPYTFGSGTRLTVV.

This sequence joins TRBV21-1 and TRBJ2-7; the table gives TRBD2 as D, unverified against the DNA. TRBV21-1 is flagged as a pseudogene. This CDR3 region has 14 residues. The CDR3 here is CASSKERLAGEQYV. The DNA of the CDR3 is TGTGCCAGCAGCAAAGAAAGGCTAGCGGGGGAGCAGTACGTC.

This sequence joins TRBV19 and TRBJ1-2, with 10 bases fitting TRBD1. V shed 7 bases and J 7 bases; nucleotides not matched to a gene: 9. CDR1 is LNHDA, CDR2 SQIVND, per germline (reference sequence). The CDR3 totals 14 residues. CDR3 amino acids: CASNKGQGRVGYTF. The CDR3 DNA follows: TGTGCCAGTAACAAGGGACAGGGGAGAGTTGGCTACACCTTC.

This chain joins TRBV2 and TRBJ2-3, with D tentatively TRBD2 (5 bases). V lost 9 bases, J lost 4 bases, and 17 bases lay in between. The CDR3 is 14 amino acids. Germline CDR1 SNHLY, CDR2 FYNNEI. The CDR3 is CASSRQVGADTQYF. The DNA of the CDR3 is TGTGCCAGTTCCAGGCAGGTCGGGGCAGATACGCAGTATTTT. Drawing the rest from reference TRBV2 and TRBJ2-3, the complete variable domain is EPEVTQTPSHQVTQMGQEVILRCVPISNHLYFYWYRQILGQKVEFLVSFYNNEISEKSEIFDDQFSVERPDGSNFTLKIRSTKLEDSAMYFCASSRQVGADTQYFGPGTRLTVL.

The gene calls are TRBV27 and TRBJ2-5; D remains unclear. The CDR3 contains 16 residues. Germline CDR1 MNHEY, CDR2 SMNVEV (reference sequence). V was cut by 3 bases and J by 1 base, with 15 bases left in between. The CDR3, as DNA: TGTGCCAGCAGTTTTATAATGGGCACCCTCCAAGAGACCCAGTACTTC. Translated, it gives CASSFIMGTLQETQYF.

V is TRBV7-3 and J is TRBJ2-5, with a weak D call TRBD1 (6 bases). The CDR3 length is 15 residues. The V end was cut by 1 base, the J end by 4 bases, with 13 bases between. Germline CDR1 is SGHTA and CDR2 is FQGTGA. CDR3 loop: CASSLSSGGGETQYF. The CDR3 nucleotides read TGTGCCAGCAGCTTAAGCTCTGGGGGCGGAGAGACCCAGTACTTC.

The V and J genes are TRBV6-4 and TRBJ2-3; possibly TRBD1 or TRBD2 for D (5 bases each). Germline V gene data show CDR1 as MRHNA and CDR2 as SNTAGT. Trimming took 3 bases from V and 6 from J, leaving 19 bases between them. The CDR3 spans 16 residues. The CDR3 sequence is CASSDSGTPLEDTQYF. Here the CDR3 DNA reads TGTGCCAGCAGTGATTCCGGGACCCCCTTGGAGGATACGCAGTATTTT.

J is TRBJ1-2 and V is TRBV28; D is ambiguous. The germline V gene has CDR1 MDHEN and CDR2 SYDVKM. V lost 4 bases and J 4 bases, leaving 16 bases between the germline ends. The CDR3 has 15 residues. The CDR3 region has the DNA TGTGCCAGCAGTTATATGTTGGAACGACTCTATGGCTACACCTTC. It yields the protein CASSYMLERLYGYTF.

This chain joins TRBV30 and TRBJ1-2, with 7 nucleotides matching TRBD1. There are 14 residues in the CDR3. The germline V gene has CDR1 GTSNPN and CDR2 SVGIG (reference sequence). Losses at the gene ends were 4 bases for V and 6 bases for J; bases not matched to a gene: 11. CDR3 in amino acids: CAWKSGQSWDGYTF. In nucleotides, the CDR3 is TGTGCCTGGAAATCGGGACAGTCTTGGGATGGCTACACCTTC.

This clone was seen just once. The chain carries TRBV3-1 (or the pseudogene TRBV3-2) and TRBJ2-2; TRBD2 matches at 10 bases. CDR1 and CDR2 from the germline V gene are LGHDT and YNNKEL (reference sequence). V was clipped by 0 bases and J by 3 bases; unmatched bases: 10. CDR3 length: 19 amino acids. The CDR3 spells CASSQDVTSGDGDTGELFF. CDR3 nucleotides: TGTGCCAGCAGCCAAGATGTTACTAGCGGGGACGGGGACACCGGGGAGCTGTTTTTT.

The rearrangement uses TRBV11-2 and TRBJ1-1; 11 positions match TRBD1. Germline trimming cut 5 bases from V and 0 bases from J; bases unmatched to any gene: 5. The CDR3 runs to 16 residues. Germline values: CDR1 SGHAT, CDR2 FQNNGV. CDR3 sequence: CASSTGQGAMNTEAFF. CDR3 nucleotide sequence: TGTGCCAGCAGCACCGGACAGGGGGCCATGAACACTGAAGCTTTCTTT.

This rearrangement joins TRBV25-1 to TRBJ2-2; perhaps TRBD2 as D (7 bases). The CDR3 length is 15 residues. V dropped 2 bases and J dropped 3 bases, with 10 bases sitting between them. Germline loops: CDR1 MGHDK, CDR2 SYGVNS. The CDR3 spells CASSERGRDTGELFF. The CDR3, as DNA: TGTGCCAGCAGTGAAAGGGGGAGGGACACCGGGGAGCTGTTTTTT.

V usage is TRBV2 and J usage is TRBJ1-1, with D uncertain. Trimming took 4 bases from V and 4 from J, leaving 4 bases between them. The CDR3 runs 11 residues. Per germline, CDR1 SNHLY and CDR2 FYNNEI. CDR3 coding DNA: TGTGCCAGCAGTGGCGGCACTGAAGCTTTCTTT. This translates into CASSGGTEAFF.

The chain carries TRBV9 and TRBJ2-1, with 8 bases matching TRBD2. V was clipped by 0 bases and J by 4 bases; unmatched bases: 12. The CDR3 covers 18 residues. The germline V gene has CDR1 SGDLS and CDR2 YYNGEE. Written as DNA, the CDR3 is TGTGCCAGCAGCGTAGAGTCGGTGGCGGGAGGTAAATACAATGAGCAGTTCTTC. Translating it yields CASSVESVAGGKYNEQFF.